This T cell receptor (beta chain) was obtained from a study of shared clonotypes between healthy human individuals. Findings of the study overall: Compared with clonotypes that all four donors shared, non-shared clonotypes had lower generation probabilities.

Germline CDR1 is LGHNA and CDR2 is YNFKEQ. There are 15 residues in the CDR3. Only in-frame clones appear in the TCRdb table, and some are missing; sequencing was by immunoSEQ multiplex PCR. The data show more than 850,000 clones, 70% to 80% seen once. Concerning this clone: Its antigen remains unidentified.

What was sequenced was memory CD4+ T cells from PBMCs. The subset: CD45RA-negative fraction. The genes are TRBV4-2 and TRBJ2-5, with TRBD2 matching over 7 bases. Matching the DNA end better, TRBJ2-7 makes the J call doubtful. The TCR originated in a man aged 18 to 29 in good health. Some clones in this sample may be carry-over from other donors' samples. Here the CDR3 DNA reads TGTGCCAGCAGCCAAGAGCCAGCGGGATCCTACGAGCAGTACTTC. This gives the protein CASSQEPAGSYEQYF.